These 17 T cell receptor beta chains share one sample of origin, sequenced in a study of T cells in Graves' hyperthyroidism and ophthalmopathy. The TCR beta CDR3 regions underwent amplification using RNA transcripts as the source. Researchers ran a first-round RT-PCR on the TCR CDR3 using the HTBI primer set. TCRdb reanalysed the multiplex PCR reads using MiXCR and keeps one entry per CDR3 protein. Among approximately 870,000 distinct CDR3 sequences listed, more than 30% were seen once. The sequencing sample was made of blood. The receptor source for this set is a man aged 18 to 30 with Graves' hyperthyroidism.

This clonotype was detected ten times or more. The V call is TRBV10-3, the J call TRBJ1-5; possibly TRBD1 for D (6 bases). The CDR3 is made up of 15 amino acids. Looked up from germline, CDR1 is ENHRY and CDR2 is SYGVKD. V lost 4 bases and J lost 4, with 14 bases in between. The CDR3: CAISVGDMINQPQHF. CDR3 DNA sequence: TGTGCCATCAGTGTTGGGGACATGATAAATCAGCCCCAGCATTTT.

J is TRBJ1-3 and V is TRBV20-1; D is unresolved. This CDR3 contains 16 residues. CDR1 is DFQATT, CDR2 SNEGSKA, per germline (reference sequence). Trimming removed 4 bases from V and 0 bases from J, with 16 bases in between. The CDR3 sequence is CSAKEGRPHSGNTIYF. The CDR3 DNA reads TGCAGTGCTAAGGAGGGTCGGCCGCACTCTGGAAACACCATATATTTT.

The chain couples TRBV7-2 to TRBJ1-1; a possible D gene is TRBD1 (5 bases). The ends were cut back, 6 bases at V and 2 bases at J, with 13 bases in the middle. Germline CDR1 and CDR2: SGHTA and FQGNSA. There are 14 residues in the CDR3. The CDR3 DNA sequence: TGTGCCAGCAGTCTCAGGGTGATAAACACTGAAGCTTTCTTT. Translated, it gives CASSLRVINTEAFF. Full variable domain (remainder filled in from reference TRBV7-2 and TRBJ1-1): GAGVSQSPSNKVTEKGKDVELRCDPISGHTALYWYRQSLGQGLEFLIYFQGNSAPDKSGLPSDRFSAERTGGSVSTLTIQRTQQEDSAVYLCASSLRVINTEAFFGQGTRLTVV.

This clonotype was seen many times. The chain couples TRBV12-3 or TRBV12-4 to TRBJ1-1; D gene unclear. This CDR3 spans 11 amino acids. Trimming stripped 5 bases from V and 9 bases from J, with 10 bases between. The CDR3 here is CASSPRGQAFF. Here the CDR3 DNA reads TGTGCCAGCAGTCCCCGAGGTCAAGCTTTCTTT.

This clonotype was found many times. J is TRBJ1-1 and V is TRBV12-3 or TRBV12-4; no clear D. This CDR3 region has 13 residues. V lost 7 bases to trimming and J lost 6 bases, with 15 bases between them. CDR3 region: CASTPGLIAEAFF. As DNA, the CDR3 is TGTGCCAGCACCCCAGGCCTGATCGCTGAAGCTTTCTTT.

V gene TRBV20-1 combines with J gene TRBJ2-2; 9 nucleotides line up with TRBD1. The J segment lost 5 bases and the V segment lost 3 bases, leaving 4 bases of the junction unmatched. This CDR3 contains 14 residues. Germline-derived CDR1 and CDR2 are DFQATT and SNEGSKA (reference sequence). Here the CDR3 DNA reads TGCAGTGCTAGGGGACAGGGCGGTACCGGGGAGCTGTTTTTT. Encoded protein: CSARGQGGTGELFF.

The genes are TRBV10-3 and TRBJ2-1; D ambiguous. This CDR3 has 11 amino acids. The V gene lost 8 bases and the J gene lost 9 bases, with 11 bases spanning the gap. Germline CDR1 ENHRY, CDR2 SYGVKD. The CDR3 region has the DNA TGTGCCATCGAGAGTAACACTGAGCAGTTCTTC. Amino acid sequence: CAIESNTEQFF.

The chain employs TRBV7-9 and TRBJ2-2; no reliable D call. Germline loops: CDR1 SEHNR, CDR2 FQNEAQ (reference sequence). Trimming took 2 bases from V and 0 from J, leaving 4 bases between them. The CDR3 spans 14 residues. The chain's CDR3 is CASSLTSNTGELFF. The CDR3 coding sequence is TGTGCCAGCAGCTTAACCTCGAACACCGGGGAGCTGTTTTTT.

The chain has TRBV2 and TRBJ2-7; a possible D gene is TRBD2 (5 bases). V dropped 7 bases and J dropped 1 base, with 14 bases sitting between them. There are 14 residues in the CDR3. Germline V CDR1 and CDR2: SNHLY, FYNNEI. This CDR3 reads CASIRAPGSYEQYF. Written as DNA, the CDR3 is TGTGCCAGCATACGGGCCCCGGGGTCCTACGAGCAGTACTTC. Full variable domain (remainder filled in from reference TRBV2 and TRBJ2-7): EPEVTQTPSHQVTQMGQEVILRCVPISNHLYFYWYRQILGQKVEFLVSFYNNEISEKSEIFDDQFSVERPDGSNFTLKIRSTKLEDSAMYFCASIRAPGSYEQYFGPGTRLTVT.

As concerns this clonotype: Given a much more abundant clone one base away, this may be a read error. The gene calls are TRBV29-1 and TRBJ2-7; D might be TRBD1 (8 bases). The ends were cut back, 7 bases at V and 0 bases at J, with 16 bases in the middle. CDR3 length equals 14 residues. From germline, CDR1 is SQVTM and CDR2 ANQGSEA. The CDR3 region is CSATQGGSSYEQYF. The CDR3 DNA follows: TGCAGCGCCACACAGGGGGGGAGCTCCTACGAGCAGTACTTC.

This CDR3 reads CASSVKNYGYTF. The CDR3 region has the DNA TGTGCCAGCAGCGTAAAGAACTATGGCTACACCTTC. The chain recombines TRBV3-1 with TRBJ1-2; D call uncertain. Germline V gene lookup returns CDR1 LGHDT and CDR2 YNNKEL (reference sequence). The length of the CDR3 is 12 residues. The V and J ends lost 5 bases and 2 bases respectively, with 6 bases between them. The full variable domain, in which reference TRBV3-1 and TRBJ1-2 provide the parts outside the CDR3, is DTAVSQTPKYLVTQMGNDKSIKCEQNLGHDTMYWYKQDSKKFLKIMFSYNNKELIINETVPNRFSPKSPDKAHLNLHINSLELGDSAVYFCASSVKNYGYTFGSGTRLTVV.

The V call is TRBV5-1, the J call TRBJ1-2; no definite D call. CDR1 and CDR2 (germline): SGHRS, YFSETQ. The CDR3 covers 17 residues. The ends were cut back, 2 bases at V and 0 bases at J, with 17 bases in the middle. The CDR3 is CASSFYGSISANYGYTF. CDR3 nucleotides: TGCGCCAGCAGCTTCTACGGTTCAATCTCAGCTAACTATGGCTACACCTTC.

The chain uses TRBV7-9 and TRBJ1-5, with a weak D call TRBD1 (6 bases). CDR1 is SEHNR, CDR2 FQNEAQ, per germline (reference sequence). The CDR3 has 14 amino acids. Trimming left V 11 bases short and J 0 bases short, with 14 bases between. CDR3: CACGGADSNQPQHF. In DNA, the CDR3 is TGTGCCTGCGGGGGGGCCGATAGCAATCAGCCCCAGCATTTT.

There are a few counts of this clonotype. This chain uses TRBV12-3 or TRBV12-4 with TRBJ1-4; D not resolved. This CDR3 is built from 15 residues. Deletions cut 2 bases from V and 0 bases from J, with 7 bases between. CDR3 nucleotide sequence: TGTGCCAGCAGTTTATGGCAGTCAACTAATGAAAAACTGTTTTTT. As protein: CASSLWQSTNEKLFF.

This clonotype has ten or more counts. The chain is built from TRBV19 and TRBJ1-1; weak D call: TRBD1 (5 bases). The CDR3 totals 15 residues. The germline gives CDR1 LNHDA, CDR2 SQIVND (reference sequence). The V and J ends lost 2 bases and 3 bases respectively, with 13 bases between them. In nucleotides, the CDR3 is TGTGCCAGTAGTATAATGGAGATGGGGGACACTGAAGCTTTCTTT. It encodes CASSIMEMGDTEAFF.

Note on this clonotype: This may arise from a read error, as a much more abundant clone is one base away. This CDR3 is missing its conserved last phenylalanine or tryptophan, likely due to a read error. The CDR3, as DNA: TGTGCCATCAGTGAGACCGGACAGCGCACTGAAGCTTTCCTT. Its protein product is CAISETGQRTEAFL. The chain joins TRBV10-3 to TRBJ1-1; D is possibly TRBD1 (6 bases). V dropped 2 bases and J dropped 4 bases, with 11 bases sitting between them. Per the germline V gene, CDR1 is ENHRY and CDR2 is SYGVKD. The CDR3 spans 14 residues.

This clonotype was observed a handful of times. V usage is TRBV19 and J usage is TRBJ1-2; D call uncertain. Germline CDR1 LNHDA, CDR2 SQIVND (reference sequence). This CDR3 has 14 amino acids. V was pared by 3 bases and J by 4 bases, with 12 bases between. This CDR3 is CASSINAEFYGYTF. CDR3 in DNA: TGTGCCAGTAGTATTAATGCCGAGTTCTATGGCTACACCTTC.